The clone carrying this T cell receptor beta chain has just a few counts. Its antigen is not known. The PCR was carried out with 60 Vbeta primers and 13 Jbeta primers. The method was immunoSEQ multiplex PCR; TCRdb's version includes in-frame clones alone and lacks a portion of them. The sample records approximately 75,000 clones, about 66% being singletons. The sample comes from a study of cytomegalovirus exposure and HLA in healthy donors. Notes on the study in general: Cytomegalovirus-associated status was assigned to about 180 TCR beta chains. Several top significant clusters appeared, in a later analysis, to be linked to common viral pathogens. Rare sequences made up most TCRs, while some public TCRs were found in many donors.

Trimming left V 3 bases short and J 0 bases short, with 6 bases between. The CDR3 is 13 residues long. Looked up from germline, CDR1 is SGDLS and CDR2 is YYNGEE. The chain combines TRBV9 with TRBJ2-5; D remains unclear. Input material: PBMCs. This receptor was obtained from a man in his forties in good health and CMV-seropositive. The CDR3 sequence is CASSEENQETQYF. The CDR3, as DNA: TGTGCCAGCAGCGAGGAGAACCAAGAGACCCAGTACTTC.